A single T cell receptor beta chain is shown here with its context. This sample is part of a study of T cells in Graves' hyperthyroidism and ophthalmopathy. Germline trimming cut 4 bases from V and 0 bases from J; bases unmatched to any gene: 7. The CDR3 is 16 amino acids. CDR1 and CDR2 from the germline V gene are SGDLS and YYNGEE. Amplification targeted TCR beta CDR3 regions from RNA transcripts. The primer set for the first-round RT-PCR of the TCR CDR3 was HTBI. One entry per CDR3 protein results from TCRdb running MiXCR on the multiplex PCR reads. The table lists some 500,000 distinct CDR3 sequences, 13% to 15% of them singletons.

The chain has TRBV9 and TRBJ2-1; TRBD2 aligns across 7 bases. The sample consisted of blood. The sequence came from a woman aged 18-29 years with Graves' hyperthyroidism. CDR3 sequence: CASSPRGTNSYNEQFF. DNA of the CDR3: TGTGCCAGCAGCCCTCGGGGGACTAACTCCTACAATGAGCAGTTCTTC.